This T cell receptor beta chain is drawn from a study of beta chain features in type 1 diabetes. With 4 bases clipped from V and 11 bases from J, the junction kept 11 bases outside the gene matches. This CDR3 is built from 13 residues. Germline V gives CDR1 SQVTM, CDR2 ANQGSEA. cDNA synthesis used the whole RNA isolate, giving expressed TCRB sequences. The table came from immunoSEQ multiplex PCR; TCRdb's copy has only in-frame clones and leaves some out. The sample records approximately 400,000 clones, around 16% being singletons. This clone was detected only a few times. The TCR originated in a woman between 18 and 29 years old in good health. Sequencing was carried out using naive CD4+ T cells from blood. The rearrangement joins TRBV29-1 to TRBJ1-5; 7 bases match TRBD1. CDR3 protein: CSVGEGAGGAQHF. DNA for the CDR3: TGCAGCGTTGGTGAGGGGGCCGGGGGAGCCCAGCATTTT.